This passage covers 18 T cell receptor beta chains from one sample sequenced in a study of STAT3 mutations in large granular lymphocyte leukemia. Study-wide points: Every T-cell large granular lymphocyte leukemia patient had at least one immunodominant TCR beta clonotype.

Which antigens these TCRs recognize remains unknown. Clones were read by immunoSEQ multiplex PCR, and TCRdb kept only the in-frame ones, dropping some. The table lists 10,000 or so clones, approximately 80% of them singletons. Sequences were obtained from peripheral blood mononuclear cells. Every receptor here comes from a man aged 60 to 75 with T-cell large granular lymphocyte leukemia. Some clones in this sample may be carry-over from other donors' samples.

This clone was detected a few times. The genes are TRBV7-9 and TRBJ1-1; 8 bases map to TRBD1. Germline assignment: CDR1 SEHNR and CDR2 FQNEAQ (reference sequence). Trimming removed 5 bases from V and 8 bases from J; junction bases left unmatched: 7. This CDR3 comprises 13 residues. The CDR3 nucleotides are TGTGCCAGCAGCAGCACCCGGGACAGGGAAGCTTTCTTT. It is translated as CASSSTRDREAFF.

The chain recombines TRBV5-1 with TRBJ1-1; TRBD1 is a possible D gene (5 bases). This CDR3 contains 13 residues. Germline loops: CDR1 SGHRS, CDR2 YFSETQ. Trimming removed 2 bases at V and 1 base at J, with 6 bases between. The CDR3 region is CASSFRGNTEAFF. CDR3 DNA: TGCGCCAGCAGCTTTAGGGGGAACACTGAAGCTTTCTTT.

This chain links TRBV29-1 with TRBJ2-1, with D unclear. V dropped 3 bases and J dropped 7 bases, with 7 bases sitting between them. The CDR3 runs 11 residues. The germline V gene encodes CDR1 SQVTM and CDR2 ANQGSEA. Here the CDR3 DNA reads TGCAGCGTTGATAGCCGGAATGAGCAGTTCTTC. Its translation is CSVDSRNEQFF.

The rearrangement joins TRBV30 to TRBJ2-3; 7 nucleotides agree with TRBD2. J gave up 5 bases and V 4 bases, and 9 bases lay outside the gene matches. The CDR3 has 14 amino acids. Germline CDR1 reads GTSNPN; CDR2 reads SVGIG (reference sequence). The CDR3 DNA sequence: TGTGCCTGGACAGTTCTAGCTAGCGGAGATACGCAGTATTTT. Translated: CAWTVLASGDTQYF. The full variable domain, its missing parts supplied by reference TRBV30 and TRBJ2-3, is SQTIHQWPATLVQPVGSPLSLECTVEGTSNPNLYWYRQAAGRGLQLLFYSVGIGQISSEVPQNLSASRPQDRQFILSSKKLLLSDSGFYLCAWTVLASGDTQYFGPGTRLTVL.

By its share, this clone is large. The rearrangement uses TRBV27 and TRBJ1-5; no clear D gene. Germline V gene data show CDR1 as MNHEY and CDR2 as SMNVEV (reference sequence). Trimming took off 3 bases at V and 4 bases at J, with 7 bases between the two ends. This CDR3 has 13 amino acids. CDR3 loop: CASSFRRNQPQHF. The CDR3 nucleotides are TGTGCCAGCAGTTTTCGGAGAAATCAGCCCCAGCATTTT.

V gene TRBV30 combines with J gene TRBJ2-5, with D perhaps TRBD1 or TRBD2 (5 bases each). This CDR3 region has 14 residues. Looked up from germline, CDR1 is GTSNPN and CDR2 is SVGIG (reference sequence). V dropped 3 bases and J dropped 5 bases, with 16 bases sitting between them. For the CDR3, the DNA is TGTGCCTGGAGCTGGACAAGCGGTACGGAGACCCAGTACTTC. Protein product: CAWSWTSGTETQYF.

The chain carries TRBV28 and TRBJ2-7, with 10 bases identical to TRBD1. Losses at the gene ends were 1 base for V and 0 bases for J; bases not matched to a gene: 9. The germline CDR1 and CDR2 sequences are MDHEN and SYDVKM. CDR3 size: 18 residues. CDR3 amino acids: CASSLFTGTGVISYEQYF. The CDR3 coding sequence is TGTGCCAGCAGTTTATTCACCGGGACAGGGGTTATCTCCTACGAGCAGTACTTC.

The V and J genes are TRBV11-2 and TRBJ1-1; 7 bases are a match to TRBD1. The CDR3 loop spans 14 amino acids. The J segment lost 4 bases and the V segment lost 5 bases, leaving 7 bases of the junction unmatched. CDR1 is SGHAT and CDR2 is FQNNGV in the germline V gene. The CDR3 region has the DNA TGTGCCAGCAGCGACAGGGTGTGGAGCACTGAAGCTTTCTTT. Its translation is CASSDRVWSTEAFF.

The chain combines TRBV5-1 with TRBJ2-7, with 7 bases aligning to TRBD2. This CDR3 spans 16 amino acids. Looked up from germline, CDR1 is SGHRS and CDR2 is YFSETQ. The ends lost 6 bases at V and 0 bases at J; junction bases unmatched: 12. Here the CDR3 reads CASTPGGGRLSYEQYF. In DNA form, the CDR3 reads TGCGCCAGCACCCCGGGCGGGGGACGCCTCTCCTACGAGCAGTACTTC.

The chain recombines TRBV7-9 with TRBJ2-1; D gene uncertain. CDR3 length: 14 residues. Germline lookup yields CDR1 SEHNR and CDR2 FQNEAQ (reference sequence). Trimming left V 1 base short and J 4 bases short, with 8 bases between. In nucleotides, the CDR3 is TGTGCCAGCAGCTTAGAGGGTTATTACAATGAGCAGTTCTTC. This codes for CASSLEGYYNEQFF.

V is TRBV19 and J is TRBJ1-2, with a tentative D call TRBD1 (5 bases). Trimming cost V 3 bases and J 3 bases, with 14 bases left between them. This CDR3 region has 15 residues. From germline, CDR1 is LNHDA and CDR2 SQIVND (reference sequence). The CDR3 region has the DNA TGTGCCAGTAGTATCGAGAGCCTAGGGGACTATGGCTACACCTTC. Protein product: CASSIESLGDYGYTF.

This clone was counted a single time. The genes are TRBV29-1 and TRBJ2-1; D perhaps matches TRBD2 (5 bases). Germline V gene sequence: CDR1 SQVTM, CDR2 ANQGSEA. The CDR3 sequence is 12 residues long. Trimming removed 7 bases at V and 5 bases at J, with 12 bases between. The CDR3 bases are TGCAGCGCCGGTAGCGTCCACAATGAGCAGTTCTTC. It codes for CSAGSVHNEQFF.

The rearrangement links TRBV30 to TRBJ2-3, with a possible D match to TRBD2 (5 bases). Trimming cost V 3 bases and J 7 bases, with 17 bases left between them. Per germline, CDR1 GTSNPN and CDR2 SVGIG (reference sequence). The length of the CDR3 is 14 residues. The CDR3 protein is CAWSHIIAWNTQYF. The CDR3 DNA reads as TGTGCCTGGAGCCACATCATAGCGTGGAATACGCAGTATTTT.

This chain links TRBV5-4 with TRBJ2-2, with 9 nucleotides matching TRBD2. V shed 2 bases and J 4 bases; nucleotides not matched to a gene: 0. The germline V gene encodes CDR1 SGHNT and CDR2 YYREEE (reference sequence). The length of the CDR3 is 14 residues. The CDR3 here is CASSLAGGTGELFF. The DNA of the CDR3 is TGTGCCAGCAGCTTAGCGGGAGGCACCGGGGAGCTGTTTTTT.

The chain links TRBV9 to TRBJ1-2, with D possibly matching TRBD1 (5 bases). Trimming removed 3 bases at V and 2 bases at J, with 14 bases between. Germline CDR1 is SGDLS and CDR2 is YYNGEE. CDR3 length equals 15 residues. CDR3 DNA: TGTGCCAGCAGCGACCCTACAGGACTAAACTATGGCTACACCTTC. It translates to CASSDPTGLNYGYTF.

Only one count was recorded for this clone. The CDR3 coding sequence is TGTGCCAGCCGGACAGGGGACGATGATTCACCCCTCCACTTT. It codes for CASRTGDDDSPLHF. The chain links TRBV18 to TRBJ1-6; 9 nucleotides align to TRBD1. The CDR3 has 14 residues. The germline V gene encodes CDR1 KGHSH and CDR2 LQKENI. The ends lost 8 bases at V and 8 bases at J; junction bases unmatched: 7.

This clone turned up a few times. This rearrangement joins TRBV6-1 to TRBJ1-1; 9 nucleotides line up with TRBD1. The CDR3 is 14 residues long. CDR1 and CDR2 (germline): MNHNS, SASEGT. Trimming cost V 6 bases and J 8 bases; bases outside gene matches: 10. In DNA form, the CDR3 reads TGTGCCAGCAGCCTACCCCGGGACAGGGAGGAAGCTTTCTTT. It encodes CASSLPRDREEAFF.

The chain has TRBV5-1 and TRBJ2-3; D is perhaps TRBD2 (5 bases). Germline assignment: CDR1 SGHRS and CDR2 YFSETQ. Deletions cut 0 bases from V and 2 bases from J, with 16 bases between. The CDR3 totals 17 residues. CDR3 in amino acids: CASSLVRRQEITDTQYF. For the CDR3, the DNA is TGCGCCAGCAGCTTGGTGAGGAGGCAGGAGATCACAGATACGCAGTATTTT.